This entry lists 27 T cell receptor beta chains sequenced from one sample in a study. TCRdb re-called the RT-PCR reads with MiXCR, one entry per CDR3 protein. The profile shows around 700,000 distinct CDR3 sequences, 12% to 15% of them singletons. The sample taken for sequencing was memory CD4+ T cells from blood. These TCRs come from a female donor in good health, serving as a healthy control.

The V and J genes are TRBV6-2 or TRBV6-3 and TRBJ1-1; D call uncertain. From germline, CDR1 is MNHEY and CDR2 SVGEGT. The CDR3 length is 12 residues. V shed 5 bases and J shed 3 bases, with 7 bases lying between them. CDR3: CASSHIDTEAFF. In nucleotides, the CDR3 is TGTGCCAGCAGTCACATTGACACTGAAGCTTTCTTT.

This clonotype was detected a few times. The chain carries TRBV6-1 and TRBJ1-5, with D perhaps TRBD1 (5 bases). Germline V gene sequence: CDR1 MNHNS, CDR2 SASEGT. V was pared by 9 bases and J by 1 base, with 13 bases between. This CDR3 is built from 14 residues. CDR3 residues: CASTFRGSNQPQHF. For the CDR3, the DNA is TGTGCCAGTACCTTTCGGGGGAGCAATCAGCCCCAGCATTTT.

This clonotype was counted only a few times. This chain links TRBV7-2 with TRBJ1-1; D remains unclear. With 1 base removed from V and 1 base from J, the gap between germline ends came to 10 bases. CDR3 length: 15 residues. CDR1 is SGHTA, CDR2 FQGNSA, per germline. CDR3 DNA sequence: TGTGCCAGCAGCTTAGGTGCAGTTTCGAACACTGAAGCTTTCTTT. It specifies CASSLGAVSNTEAFF.

This clonotype was detected ten times or more. The gene calls are TRBV20-1 and TRBJ2-3; D perhaps matches TRBD2 (6 bases). The CDR3 consists of 13 residues. Between the trimmed V and J ends, which lost 7 bases and 0 bases, there was a span of 11 bases. Per germline, CDR1 DFQATT and CDR2 SNEGSKA (reference sequence). The CDR3 loop is CSVGGTSTDTQYF. CDR3 DNA: TGCAGTGTAGGAGGGACTAGCACAGATACGCAGTATTTT.

There are a few counts of this clonotype. This rearrangement joins TRBV12-3 or TRBV12-4 to TRBJ2-1; 8 positions agree with TRBD2. V dropped 5 bases and J dropped 3; count of bases not matched to a gene: 6. The CDR3 spans 15 residues. In DNA, the CDR3 is TGTGCCAGCAGTCTATCGGGACTAGACTACAATGAGCAGTTCTTC. This translates into CASSLSGLDYNEQFF.

This clonotype has ten or more counts. The V call is TRBV30, the J call TRBJ2-1; 9 bases agree with TRBD1. The germline V gene encodes CDR1 GTSNPN and CDR2 SVGIG (reference sequence). With V trimmed by 0 bases and J by 7 bases, 7 bases remained unmatched. The CDR3 loop spans 15 amino acids. Written as DNA, the CDR3 is TGTGCCTGGAGTGTACTGGGACAGGGAACAAATGAGCAGTTCTTC. Translation gives CAWSVLGQGTNEQFF.

The sample holds a few counts of this clonotype. The J gene is TRBJ2-7, the V gene TRBV28; 7 bases agree with TRBD1. The CDR3 is 14 residues long. V lost 8 bases to trimming and J lost 3 bases; unmatched junction nucleotides: 10. Per the germline V gene, CDR1 is MDHEN and CDR2 is SYDVKM. CDR3 residues: CASWTGTAFYEQYF. CDR3 DNA: TGTGCCAGCTGGACCGGGACAGCTTTCTACGAGCAGTACTTC.

The J gene is TRBJ1-5, the V gene TRBV9; no clear D gene. Germline V gives CDR1 SGDLS, CDR2 YYNGEE. Trimming removed 3 bases from V and 4 bases from J, with 8 bases in between. The CDR3 length is 13 residues. The CDR3 reads CASSGEMNQPQHF. For the CDR3, the DNA is TGTGCCAGCAGCGGAGAGATGAATCAGCCCCAGCATTTT.

This clonotype was seen many times. The chain is built from TRBV15 and TRBJ1-2; 10 bases are a match to TRBD1. Germline V gives CDR1 LNHNV, CDR2 YYDKDF (reference sequence). CDR3 length: 14 amino acids. The V segment lost 1 base and the J segment 7 bases; nucleotides outside the gene matches: 3. CDR3 DNA sequence: TGTGCCACCAGCAGAGGACAGGGGGCTAGTGGCTACACCTTC. It specifies CATSRGQGASGYTF.

This clonotype was recorded a few times. The rearrangement uses TRBV7-2 and TRBJ2-7; no firm D call. The CDR3 extends over 13 amino acids. CDR1 and CDR2 from the germline V gene are SGHTA and FQGNSA. Trimming cost V 7 bases and J 6 bases, with 16 bases left between them. CDR3 sequence reads: CASKLPVTSEQYF. The CDR3 DNA follows: TGTGCCAGCAAACTACCAGTCACCAGCGAGCAGTACTTC.

V is TRBV7-6 and J is TRBJ2-6; possibly TRBD2 for D (5 bases). CDR1 and CDR2 from the germline V gene are SGHVS and FNYEAQ. Trimming pared 5 bases from V and 0 bases from J, leaving 8 bases between. The CDR3 has 15 residues. The CDR3, as DNA: TGTGCCAGCAGCGTTGGGAGCTCTGGGGCCAACGTCCTGACTTTC. This gives the protein CASSVGSSGANVLTF.

This clonotype came up a few times. CDR3 region: CAISGASASYNEQFF. The CDR3 DNA sequence: TGTGCCATTTCAGGGGCCAGTGCCTCCTACAATGAGCAGTTCTTC. The V and J genes are TRBV10-3 and TRBJ2-1; D may be TRBD1 (6 bases). Trimming cost V 9 bases and J 0 bases, with 15 bases left between them. In germline, CDR1 is ENHRY, CDR2 SYGVKD. This CDR3 spans 15 amino acids.

The gene calls are TRBV6-5 and TRBJ2-7, with no clear D. The CDR3 has 14 amino acids. Germline loops: CDR1 MNHEY, CDR2 SVGAGI. V lost 8 bases, J lost 3 bases, and 17 bases lay in between. CDR3 loop: CASSRYPAGYEQYF. The CDR3 bases are TGTGCCAGCTCACGTTATCCGGCCGGCTACGAGCAGTACTTC.

The chain has TRBV18 and TRBJ2-3, with D tentatively TRBD1 or TRBD2 (5 bases each). The germline CDR1 and CDR2 sequences are KGHSH and LQKENI. Trimming took 2 bases from V and 1 from J, leaving 16 bases between them. CDR3 size: 17 residues. The CDR3 spells CASSPVETELGTDTQYF. The CDR3 DNA is TGTGCCAGCTCACCAGTCGAGACAGAACTAGGCACAGATACGCAGTATTTT.

This chain joins TRBV27 and TRBJ1-5; possibly TRBD1 for D (5 bases). CDR3 length equals 14 residues. Per germline, CDR1 MNHEY and CDR2 SMNVEV (reference sequence). V lost 6 bases and J lost 6, with 15 bases in between. The CDR3 spells CASSFDRIGQPQHF. CDR3 coding DNA: TGTGCCAGCAGCTTTGACAGAATCGGTCAGCCCCAGCATTTT.

In DNA, the CDR3 is TGTGCCAGCAGTCCGAGCCCGTCAGATACGCAGTATTTT. It is translated as CASSPSPSDTQYF. J is TRBJ2-3 and V is TRBV2; D is ambiguous. V was pared by 5 bases and J by 4 bases, with 10 bases between. This CDR3 is 13 amino acids long. Germline V gene sequence: CDR1 SNHLY, CDR2 FYNNEI.

This clonotype was observed many times. The chain uses TRBV7-9 and TRBJ2-2; TRBD2 matches at 8 bases. Per the germline V gene, CDR1 is SEHNR and CDR2 is FQNEAQ (reference sequence). V lost 5 bases, J lost 3 bases, and 14 bases stayed unmatched. This CDR3 has 18 amino acids. CDR3 nucleotides: TGTGCCAGCAGCCCCCCCCGGACTAGCAGGAAATACACCGGGGAGCTGTTTTTT. Protein product: CASSPPRTSRKYTGELFF.

V gene TRBV7-2 combines with J gene TRBJ1-5, with D maybe TRBD1 (6 bases). CDR1 is SGHTA, CDR2 FQGNSA, per germline. This CDR3 contains 13 residues. Trimming stripped 5 bases from V and 7 bases from J, with 12 bases between. CDR3 amino acids: CASSAQGRQPQHF. The CDR3 nucleotides are TGTGCCAGCAGCGCCCAGGGGAGGCAGCCCCAGCATTTT. Full variable domain (remainder filled in from reference TRBV7-2 and TRBJ1-5): GAGVSQSPSNKVTEKGKDVELRCDPISGHTALYWYRQSLGQGLEFLIYFQGNSAPDKSGLPSDRFSAERTGGSVSTLTIQRTQQEDSAVYLCASSAQGRQPQHFGDGTRLSIL.

This clonotype was observed a few times. This chain joins TRBV6-2 or TRBV6-3 and TRBJ2-5, with D maybe TRBD1 (5 bases). Germline V lookup: CDR1 MNHEY, CDR2 SVGEGT. V was cut by 2 bases and J by 7 bases, with 14 bases left in between. The CDR3 totals 14 residues. The CDR3 loop is CASSYIVQGSTQYF. The DNA of the CDR3 is TGTGCCAGCAGTTACATAGTCCAGGGATCGACCCAGTACTTC.

The J gene is TRBJ1-3, the V gene TRBV3-1; TRBD1 might be the D (5 bases). Germline CDR1 LGHDT, CDR2 YNNKEL (reference sequence). The CDR3 spans 16 residues. Trimming removed 4 bases from V and 0 bases from J, with 13 bases in between. The CDR3 nucleotides are TGTGCCAGCAGCCCTGCCCCCAGGGTCTCTGGAAACACCATATATTTT. Translating it yields CASSPAPRVSGNTIYF.

This clonotype was found many times. This chain connects TRBV5-1 to TRBJ1-1; TRBD1 is a possible D gene (5 bases). Germline V CDR1 and CDR2: SGHRS, YFSETQ. V lost 4 bases, J lost 1 base, and 11 bases lay in between. The CDR3 covers 14 residues. CDR3 amino acids: CASSQQGRNTEAFF. DNA of the CDR3: TGCGCCAGCAGCCAGCAGGGTAGGAACACTGAAGCTTTCTTT. Using reference TRBV5-1 and TRBJ1-1 for the parts outside the CDR3, the full variable domain is KAGVTQTPRYLIKTRGQQVTLSCSPISGHRSVSWYQQTPGQGLQFLFEYFSETQRNKGNFPGRFSGRQFSNSRSEMNVSTLELGDSALYLCASSQQGRNTEAFFGQGTRLTVV.

There are a few counts of this clonotype. This sequence joins TRBV11-2 and TRBJ2-3; D is perhaps TRBD1 (5 bases). This CDR3 is built from 14 residues. In germline, CDR1 is SGHAT, CDR2 FQNNGV. Trimming removed 5 bases from V and 1 base from J, with 10 bases in between. This CDR3 is CASSHQGGTDTQYF. Written as DNA, the CDR3 is TGTGCCAGCAGCCACCAAGGGGGCACAGATACGCAGTATTTT. The complete variable domain, with remaining parts taken from reference TRBV11-2 and TRBJ2-3, reads EAGVAQSPRYKIIEKRQSVAFWCNPISGHATLYWYQQILGQGPKLLIQFQNNGVVDDSQLPKDRFSAERLKGVDSTLKIQPAKLEDSAVYLCASSHQGGTDTQYFGPGTRLTVL.

This chain connects TRBV2 to TRBJ1-5, with D perhaps matching TRBD1 (5 bases). The ends were cut back, 3 bases at V and 7 bases at J, with 13 bases in the middle. The germline V gene encodes CDR1 SNHLY and CDR2 FYNNEI. This CDR3 has 14 residues. The CDR3, as DNA: TGTGCCAGCAGTGAGCCGGACGAGGGGCAGCCCCAGCATTTT. Encoded protein: CASSEPDEGQPQHF.

This clonotype was counted only a few times. The chain recombines TRBV5-4 with TRBJ2-7; D may be TRBD2 (6 bases). The length of the CDR3 is 14 residues. CDR1 and CDR2 from the germline V gene are SGHNT and YYREEE (reference sequence). V shed 0 bases and J shed 7 bases, with 14 bases lying between them. Written as DNA, the CDR3 is TGTGCCAGCAGCTTGGCATGGGAGGCGAGGGAGCAGTACTTC. This gives the protein CASSLAWEAREQYF.

The genes are TRBV7-2 and TRBJ1-1; D unclear. CDR3 length: 16 residues. Germline V gene sequence: CDR1 SGHTA, CDR2 FQGNSA. Trimming cost V 1 base and J 6 bases, with 18 bases left between them. CDR3 coding DNA: TGTGCCAGCAGCTTAGAGTCGATCGCCGCTGGAGCTGAAGCTTTCTTT. It encodes CASSLESIAAGAEAFF.

This clonotype was seen ten or more times. The chain recombines TRBV10-3 with TRBJ2-1, with TRBD1 identical over 7 bases. This CDR3 has 14 residues. With V trimmed by 6 bases and J by 3 bases, 5 bases remained unmatched. CDR1 is ENHRY and CDR2 is SYGVKD in the germline V gene. The CDR3 is CAISRDRYYNEQFF. CDR3 sequence (DNA): TGTGCCATCAGCCGGGACAGATACTACAATGAGCAGTTCTTC.

A few counts support this clonotype. The chain combines TRBV30 with TRBJ2-1, with 8 nucleotides matching TRBD2. Germline trimming cut 2 bases from V and 7 bases from J; bases unmatched to any gene: 7. Germline V gene sequence: CDR1 GTSNPN, CDR2 SVGIG (reference sequence). CDR3 size: 14 residues. CDR3: CAWSRASGRNEQFF. The CDR3 nucleotides read TGTGCCTGGAGTCGGGCTAGCGGGCGTAATGAGCAGTTCTTC. The full variable domain, completed using reference TRBV30 and TRBJ2-1, is SQTIHQWPATLVQPVGSPLSLECTVEGTSNPNLYWYRQAAGRGLQLLFYSVGIGQISSEVPQNLSASRPQDRQFILSSKKLLLSDSGFYLCAWSRASGRNEQFFGPGTRLTVL.